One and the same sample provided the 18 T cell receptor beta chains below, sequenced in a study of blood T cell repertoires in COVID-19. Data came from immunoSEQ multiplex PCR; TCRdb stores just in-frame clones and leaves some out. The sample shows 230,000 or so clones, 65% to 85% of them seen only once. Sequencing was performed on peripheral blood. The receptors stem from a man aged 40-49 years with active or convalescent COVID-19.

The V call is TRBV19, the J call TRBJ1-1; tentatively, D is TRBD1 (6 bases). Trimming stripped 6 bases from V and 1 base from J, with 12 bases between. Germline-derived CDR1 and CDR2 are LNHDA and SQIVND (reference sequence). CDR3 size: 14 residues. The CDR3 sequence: CASSQNRENTEAFF. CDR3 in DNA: TGTGCCAGTAGCCAAAACAGGGAGAACACTGAAGCTTTCTTT.

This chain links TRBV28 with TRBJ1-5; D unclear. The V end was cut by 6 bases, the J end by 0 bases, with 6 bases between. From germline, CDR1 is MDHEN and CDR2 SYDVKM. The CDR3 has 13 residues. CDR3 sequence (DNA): TGTGCCAGCAGATCGTATAGCAATCAGCCCCAGCATTTT. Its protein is CASRSYSNQPQHF.

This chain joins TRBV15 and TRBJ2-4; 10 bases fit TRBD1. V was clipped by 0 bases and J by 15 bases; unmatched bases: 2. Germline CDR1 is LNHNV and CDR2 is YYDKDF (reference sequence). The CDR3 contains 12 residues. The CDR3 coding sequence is TGTGCCACCAGCAGAGATCGGACAGGGGGGTACTTC. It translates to CATSRDRTGGYF.

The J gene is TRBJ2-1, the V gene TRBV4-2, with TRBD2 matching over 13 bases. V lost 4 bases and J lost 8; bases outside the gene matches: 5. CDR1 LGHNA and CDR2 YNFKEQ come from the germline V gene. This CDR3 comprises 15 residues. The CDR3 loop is CASSPRTSGSYEQFF. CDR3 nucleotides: TGTGCCAGCAGCCCTAGGACTAGCGGGAGCTATGAGCAGTTCTTC.

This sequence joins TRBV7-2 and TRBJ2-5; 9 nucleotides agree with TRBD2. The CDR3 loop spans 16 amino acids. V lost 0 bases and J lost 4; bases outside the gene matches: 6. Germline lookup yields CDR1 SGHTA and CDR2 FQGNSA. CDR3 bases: TGTGCCAGCAGCTTAGCGGGGACTAGCCCTCGAGAGACCCAGTACTTC. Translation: CASSLAGTSPRETQYF.

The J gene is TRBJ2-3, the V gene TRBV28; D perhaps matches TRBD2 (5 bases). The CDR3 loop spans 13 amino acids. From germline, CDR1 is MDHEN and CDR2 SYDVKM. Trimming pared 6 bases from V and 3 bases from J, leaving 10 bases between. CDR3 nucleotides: TGTGCCAGCAGAGAACAGCGGACAGATACGCAGTATTTT. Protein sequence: CASREQRTDTQYF.

In DNA, the CDR3 is TGTGCCAGTACCAAAATCTTAGGACAGCGACACAATGAGCAGTTCTTC. Amino acid sequence: CASTKILGQRHNEQFF. V usage is TRBV19 and J usage is TRBJ2-1; TRBD1 might be the D (6 bases). Trimming removed 7 bases from V and 5 bases from J, with 21 bases in between. Germline CDR1 and CDR2: LNHDA and SQIVND (reference sequence). The CDR3 runs to 16 residues.

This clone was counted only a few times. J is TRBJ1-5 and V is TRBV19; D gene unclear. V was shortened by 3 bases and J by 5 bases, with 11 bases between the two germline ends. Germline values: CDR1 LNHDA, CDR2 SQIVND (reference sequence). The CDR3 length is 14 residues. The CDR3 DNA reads TGTGCCAGTAGTATGGGAGGGAACGATCAGCCCCAGCATTTT. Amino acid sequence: CASSMGGNDQPQHF.

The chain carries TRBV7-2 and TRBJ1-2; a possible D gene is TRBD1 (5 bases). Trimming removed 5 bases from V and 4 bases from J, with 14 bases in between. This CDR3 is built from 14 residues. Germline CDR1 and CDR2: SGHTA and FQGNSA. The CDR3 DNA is TGTGCCAGCAGCGCGCGGGGGGACGGCTATGGCTACACCTTC. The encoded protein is CASSARGDGYGYTF.

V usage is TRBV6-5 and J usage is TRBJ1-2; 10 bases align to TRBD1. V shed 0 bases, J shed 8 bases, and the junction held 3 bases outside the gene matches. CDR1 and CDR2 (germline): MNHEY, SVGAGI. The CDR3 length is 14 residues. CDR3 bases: TGTGCCAGCAGTTACTCGGGGACAGGGGAAGGCTACACCTTC. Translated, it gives CASSYSGTGEGYTF.

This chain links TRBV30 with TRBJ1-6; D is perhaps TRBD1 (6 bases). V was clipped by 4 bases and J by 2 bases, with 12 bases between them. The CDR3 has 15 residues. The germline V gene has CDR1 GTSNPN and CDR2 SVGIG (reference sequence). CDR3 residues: CAWNWAGAYNSPLHF. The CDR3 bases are TGTGCCTGGAATTGGGCAGGGGCCTATAATTCACCCCTCCACTTT.

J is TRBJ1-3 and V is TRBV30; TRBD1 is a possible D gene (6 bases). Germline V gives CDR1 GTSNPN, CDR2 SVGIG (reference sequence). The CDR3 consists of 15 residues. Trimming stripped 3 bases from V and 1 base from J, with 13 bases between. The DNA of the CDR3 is TGTGCCTGGAGCCAGGGGAGTGGATCTGGAAACACCATATATTTT. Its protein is CAWSQGSGSGNTIYF.

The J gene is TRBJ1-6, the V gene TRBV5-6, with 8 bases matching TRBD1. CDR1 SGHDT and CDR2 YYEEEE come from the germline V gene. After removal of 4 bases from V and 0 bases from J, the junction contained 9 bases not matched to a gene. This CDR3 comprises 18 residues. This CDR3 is CASSPTGQGLSYNSPLHF. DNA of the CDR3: TGTGCCAGCAGCCCGACTGGACAGGGACTCTCCTATAATTCACCCCTCCACTTT.

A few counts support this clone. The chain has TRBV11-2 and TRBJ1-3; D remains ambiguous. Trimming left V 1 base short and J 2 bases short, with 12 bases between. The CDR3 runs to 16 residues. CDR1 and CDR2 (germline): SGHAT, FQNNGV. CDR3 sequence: CASSLALIGPGNTIYF. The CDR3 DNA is TGTGCCAGCAGCTTAGCCCTAATTGGGCCTGGAAACACCATATATTTT. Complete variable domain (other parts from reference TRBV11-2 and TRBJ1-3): EAGVAQSPRYKIIEKRQSVAFWCNPISGHATLYWYQQILGQGPKLLIQFQNNGVVDDSQLPKDRFSAERLKGVDSTLKIQPAKLEDSAVYLCASSLALIGPGNTIYFGEGSWLTVV.

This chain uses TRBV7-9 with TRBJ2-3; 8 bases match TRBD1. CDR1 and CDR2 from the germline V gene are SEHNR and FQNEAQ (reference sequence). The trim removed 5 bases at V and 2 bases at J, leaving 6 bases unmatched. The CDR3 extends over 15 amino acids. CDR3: CASSPGTGSTDTQYF. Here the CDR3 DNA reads TGTGCCAGCAGCCCAGGGACAGGTTCCACAGATACGCAGTATTTT.

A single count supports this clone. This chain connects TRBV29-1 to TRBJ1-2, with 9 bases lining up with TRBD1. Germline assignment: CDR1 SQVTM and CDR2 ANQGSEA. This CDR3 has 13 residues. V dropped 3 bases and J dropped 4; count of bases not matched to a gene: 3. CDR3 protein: CSVEDRGGYGYTF. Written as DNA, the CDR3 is TGCAGCGTTGAGGACAGGGGTGGCTATGGCTACACCTTC.

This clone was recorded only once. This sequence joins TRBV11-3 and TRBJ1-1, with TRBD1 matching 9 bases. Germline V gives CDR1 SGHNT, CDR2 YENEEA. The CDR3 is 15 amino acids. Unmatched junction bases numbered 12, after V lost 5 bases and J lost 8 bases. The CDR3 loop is CASSPGGTGTTEAFF. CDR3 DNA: TGTGCCAGCAGCCCGGGGGGGACAGGGACTACAGAAGCTTTCTTT.

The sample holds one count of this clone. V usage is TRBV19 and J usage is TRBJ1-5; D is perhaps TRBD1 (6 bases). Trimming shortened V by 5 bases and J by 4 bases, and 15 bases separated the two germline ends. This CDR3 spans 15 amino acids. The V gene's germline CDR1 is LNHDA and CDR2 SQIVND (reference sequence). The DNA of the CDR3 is TGTGCCAGTAGTGTGTTGGACAGAGAGAATCAGCCCCAGCATTTT. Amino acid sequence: CASSVLDRENQPQHF.